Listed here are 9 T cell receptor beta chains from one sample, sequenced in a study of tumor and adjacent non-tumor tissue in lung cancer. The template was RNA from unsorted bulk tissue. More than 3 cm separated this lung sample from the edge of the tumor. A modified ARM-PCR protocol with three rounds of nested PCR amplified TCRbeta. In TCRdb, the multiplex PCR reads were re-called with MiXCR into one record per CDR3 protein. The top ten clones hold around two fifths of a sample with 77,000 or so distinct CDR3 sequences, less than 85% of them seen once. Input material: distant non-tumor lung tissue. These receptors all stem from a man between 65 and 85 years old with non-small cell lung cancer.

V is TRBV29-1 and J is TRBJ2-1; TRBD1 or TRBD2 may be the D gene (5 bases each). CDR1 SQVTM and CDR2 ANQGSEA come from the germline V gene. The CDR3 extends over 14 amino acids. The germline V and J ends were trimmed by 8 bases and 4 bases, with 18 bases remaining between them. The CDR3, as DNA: TGCAGCATGAAGGGGCAGGGACCGTACAATGAGCAGTTCTTC. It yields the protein CSMKGQGPYNEQFF.

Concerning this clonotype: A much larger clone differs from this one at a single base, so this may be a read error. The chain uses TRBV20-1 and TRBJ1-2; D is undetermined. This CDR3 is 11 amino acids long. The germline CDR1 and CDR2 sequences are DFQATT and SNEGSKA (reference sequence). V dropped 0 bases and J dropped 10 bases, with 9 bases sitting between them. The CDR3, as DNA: TGCAGTGCTAGAGAGCAGGAGGCCTACACCTTC. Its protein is CSAREQEAYTF.

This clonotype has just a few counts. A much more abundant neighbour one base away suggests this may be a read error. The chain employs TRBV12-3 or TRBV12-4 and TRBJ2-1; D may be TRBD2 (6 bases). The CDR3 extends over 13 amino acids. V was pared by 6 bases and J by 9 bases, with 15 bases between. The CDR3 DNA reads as TGTGCCAGCAGCCAAACTAGCCTCGCTGAGCAGTTCTTC. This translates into CASSQTSLAEQFF.

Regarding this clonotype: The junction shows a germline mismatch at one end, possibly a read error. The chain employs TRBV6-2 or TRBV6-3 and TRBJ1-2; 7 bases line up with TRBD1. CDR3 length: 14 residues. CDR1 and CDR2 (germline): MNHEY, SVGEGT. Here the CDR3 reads CANSTDRSNYGYTF. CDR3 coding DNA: TGTGCCAACAGTACGGACAGGAGTAACTATGGCTACACCTTC.

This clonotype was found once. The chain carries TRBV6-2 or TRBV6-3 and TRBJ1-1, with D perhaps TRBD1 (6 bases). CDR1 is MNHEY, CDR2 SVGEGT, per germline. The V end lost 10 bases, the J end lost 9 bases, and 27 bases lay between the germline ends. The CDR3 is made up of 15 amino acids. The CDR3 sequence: CATRHFVGQRRKAFF. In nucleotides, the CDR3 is TGTGCCACCCGACATTTTGTGGGACAAAGAAGAAAAGCTTTCTTT.

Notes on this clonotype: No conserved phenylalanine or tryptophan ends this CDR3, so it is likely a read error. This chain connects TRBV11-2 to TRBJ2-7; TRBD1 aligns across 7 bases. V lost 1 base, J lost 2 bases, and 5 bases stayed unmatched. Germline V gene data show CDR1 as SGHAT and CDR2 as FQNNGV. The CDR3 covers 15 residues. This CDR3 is CASSLVKGAPYEQYI. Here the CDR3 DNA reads TGTGCCAGCAGCTTAGTTAAGGGGGCCCCCTACGAGCAGTACATC.

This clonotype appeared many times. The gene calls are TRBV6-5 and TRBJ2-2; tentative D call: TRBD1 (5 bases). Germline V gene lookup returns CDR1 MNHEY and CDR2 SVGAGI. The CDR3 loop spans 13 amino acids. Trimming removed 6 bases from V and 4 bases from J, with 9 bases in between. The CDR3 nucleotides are TGTGCCAGCAGCCCCCAGGGCACCGGGGAGCTGTTTTTT. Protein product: CASSPQGTGELFF.

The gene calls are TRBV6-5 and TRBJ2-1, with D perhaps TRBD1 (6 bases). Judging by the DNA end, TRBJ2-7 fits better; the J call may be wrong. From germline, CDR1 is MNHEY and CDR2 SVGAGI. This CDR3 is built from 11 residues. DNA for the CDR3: TGTGCCAGCAATAGGGGGAATGAGCAGTACTTC. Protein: CASNRGNEQYF.

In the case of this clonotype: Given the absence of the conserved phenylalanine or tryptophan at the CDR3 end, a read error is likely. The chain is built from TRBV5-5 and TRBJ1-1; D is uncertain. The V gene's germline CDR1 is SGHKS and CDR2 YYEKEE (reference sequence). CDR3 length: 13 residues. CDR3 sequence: CASSLDLNIEAFL. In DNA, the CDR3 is TGTGCCAGCAGCCTAGACTTGAACATTGAAGCTTTCCTT.